Sequencing of this T cell receptor beta chain was carried out in a study of blood T cells in healthy people across ages. The authors ran a second PCR of roughly 6 to 11 cycles using a sample-barcoded 5' primer and a J-beta primer mix. Paired-end reads containing CDR3 totaled no fewer than 3 million for each sample. Via MiXCR, TCRdb re-called the 5' RACE reads, giving one row per CDR3 protein. The sample lists 1.5 million to 2 million distinct CDR3 sequences; approximately 32% were seen once. Of note for this clonotype: Its antigen remains unidentified. A much more abundant neighbour one base away suggests this may be a read error.

There were healthy Caucasian individuals from Russia, aged 6 to 90, serving as donors. Points from the study as a whole: Unsorted PBMCs ruled out conclusive naive versus antigen-experienced comparison. Age advanced and TCR beta diversity per million T cells fell, roughly linearly.

This CDR3 comprises 13 residues. The V gene's germline CDR1 is DFQATT and CDR2 SNEGSKA (reference sequence). V was trimmed by 4 bases and J by 3 bases, leaving 12 bases between them. The source is a woman aged 25 to 45 in good health. V gene TRBV20-1 combines with J gene TRBJ2-5; a weak D match, TRBD2 (6 bases). Material for sequencing was blood. In nucleotides, the CDR3 is TGCAGTGCTAAAGATCGGGGGAAAGAGACCCAGTACTTC. Its protein is CSAKDRGKETQYF.